Shown below are 27 T cell receptor beta chains from a single sample sequenced in a study of Graves' ophthalmopathy and Graves' hyperthyroidism. Transcripts of RNA were the source for amplifying TCR beta CDR3 regions. First-round RT-PCR employed HTBI primers, with a second-round multiplex PCR after it. TCRdb called the multiplex PCR reads again in MiXCR, with one record for every CDR3 protein. This sample has 150,000 to 200,000 distinct CDR3 sequences; just under 40% occur once, and the top ten carry around 9.3%. Material for sequencing was peripheral blood. These receptors came from a young man with Graves' ophthalmopathy.

This clonotype was picked up many times. This rearrangement joins TRBV7-2 to TRBJ1-3; D remains ambiguous. Germline V gene lookup returns CDR1 SGHTA and CDR2 FQGNSA. The CDR3 consists of 15 residues. V shed 3 bases and J shed 0 bases, with 9 bases lying between them. The CDR3 loop is CASSLQAYSGNTIYF. In nucleotides, the CDR3 is TGTGCCAGCAGCTTGCAGGCCTACTCTGGAAACACCATATATTTT.

In its sample, this clonotype was seen many times. The CDR3 region has the DNA TGTGCCAGCAGTAGCGACTCCTACGAGCAGTACTTC. Encoded protein: CASSSDSYEQYF. This rearrangement joins TRBV28 to TRBJ2-7; D uncertain. Germline CDR1 and CDR2: MDHEN and SYDVKM. The length of the CDR3 is 12 residues. The V and J ends lost 5 bases and 0 bases respectively, with 5 bases between them.

CDR3 nucleotides: TGTGCCACCACCCCGCGAGGTAGCGGGAGAGAGACCCAGTACTTC. Translated: CATTPRGSGRETQYF. V gene TRBV15 combines with J gene TRBJ2-5, with 9 bases lining up with TRBD2. The CDR3 contains 15 residues. J lost 4 bases, V lost 7 bases, and 10 bases had no gene match. CDR1 is LNHNV, CDR2 YYDKDF, per germline (reference sequence).

This clonotype was recorded many times. This chain uses TRBV2 with TRBJ1-2; D gene ambiguous. The germline V gene encodes CDR1 SNHLY and CDR2 FYNNEI. Trimming took 6 bases from V and 4 from J, leaving 9 bases between them. The CDR3 extends over 12 amino acids. The CDR3 protein is CASRSERYGYTF. Written as DNA, the CDR3 is TGTGCCAGCAGGTCCGAACGCTATGGCTACACCTTC. Using reference TRBV2 and TRBJ1-2 for the parts outside the CDR3, the full variable domain is EPEVTQTPSHQVTQMGQEVILRCVPISNHLYFYWYRQILGQKVEFLVSFYNNEISEKSEIFDDQFSVERPDGSNFTLKIRSTKLEDSAMYFCASRSERYGYTFGSGTRLTVV.

The chain links TRBV27 to TRBJ2-7, with TRBD2 as a possible D gene (6 bases). The CDR3 extends over 16 amino acids. CDR1 and CDR2 (germline): MNHEY, SMNVEV (reference sequence). V dropped 2 bases and J dropped 0 bases, with 14 bases sitting between them. CDR3 sequence: CASSLRGGTSSYEQYF. The CDR3 DNA reads as TGTGCCAGCAGTTTACGGGGAGGCACAAGCTCCTACGAGCAGTACTTC.

This clonotype was recorded at least ten times. J is TRBJ1-5 and V is TRBV6-1; perhaps TRBD1 as D (5 bases). The CDR3 is 15 amino acids. Trimming shortened V by 8 bases and J by 0 bases, and 14 bases separated the two germline ends. Per the germline V gene, CDR1 is MNHNS and CDR2 is SASEGT. CDR3 region: CASSGGGNSNQPQHF. CDR3 in DNA: TGTGCCAGCTCTGGGGGTGGGAATAGCAATCAGCCCCAGCATTTT.

This clonotype was seen many times. This chain uses TRBV13 with TRBJ1-2; 7 positions match TRBD1. Unmatched junction bases numbered 7, after V lost 1 base and J lost 8 bases. Germline loops: CDR1 PRHDT, CDR2 FYEKMQ (reference sequence). The CDR3 consists of 14 residues. DNA for the CDR3: TGTGCCAGCAGCTTAGCCGACAGGGTCGGCGGCTACACCTTC. Translation gives CASSLADRVGGYTF. The complete variable domain, with remaining parts taken from reference TRBV13 and TRBJ1-2, reads AAGVIQSPRHLIKEKRETATLKCYPIPRHDTVYWYQQGPGQDPQFLISFYEKMQSDKGSIPDRFSAQQFSDYHSELNMSSLELGDSALYFCASSLADRVGGYTFGSGTRLTVV.

This clonotype was seen many times. This rearrangement joins TRBV19 to TRBJ1-5, with TRBD1 matching over 7 bases. CDR3 size: 15 residues. CDR1 is LNHDA and CDR2 is SQIVND in the germline V gene (reference sequence). The trim removed 4 bases at V and 4 bases at J, leaving 7 bases unmatched. In DNA, the CDR3 is TGTGCCAGTAGTAAGGAAAAGGGGGCGAATCAGCCCCAGCATTTT. This gives the protein CASSKEKGANQPQHF. Full variable domain (outside the CDR3, taken from reference TRBV19 and TRBJ1-5): DGGITQSPKYLFRKEGQNVTLSCEQNLNHDAMYWYRQDPGQGLRLIYYSQIVNDFQKGDIAEGYSVSREKKESFPLTVTSAQKNPTAFYLCASSKEKGANQPQHFGDGTRLSIL.

This clonotype was counted many times. The chain joins TRBV12-3 or TRBV12-4 to TRBJ2-7, with a tentative D call TRBD2 (6 bases). V was shortened by 10 bases and J by 5 bases, with 18 bases between the two germline ends. The CDR3 contains 13 residues. The CDR3 is CATGASGWDEQYF. CDR3 sequence (DNA): TGTGCCACCGGGGCCAGCGGGTGGGACGAGCAGTACTTC.

The chain uses TRBV28 and TRBJ1-6; 9 positions match TRBD1. Trimming removed 1 base from V and 8 bases from J; junction bases left unmatched: 3. This CDR3 region has 15 residues. CDR1 is MDHEN and CDR2 is SYDVKM in the germline V gene. CDR3: CASSLSGQGDSPLHF. The CDR3, as DNA: TGTGCCAGCAGTTTATCGGGACAGGGAGATTCACCCCTCCACTTT.

This clonotype occurred many times. The chain carries TRBV10-3 and TRBJ2-5; D remains ambiguous. This CDR3 has 15 residues. Trimming pared 0 bases from V and 3 bases from J, leaving 11 bases between. CDR1 is ENHRY, CDR2 SYGVKD, per germline. For the CDR3, the DNA is TGTGCCATCAGTGAGTCGAGTTTTCGAGAAGAGACCCAGTACTTC. Its translation: CAISESSFREETQYF.

V gene TRBV6-2 or TRBV6-3 combines with J gene TRBJ2-5; D gene unclear. Trimming shortened V by 2 bases and J by 7 bases, and 5 bases separated the two germline ends. Germline loops: CDR1 MNHEY, CDR2 SVGEGT. The CDR3 consists of 11 residues. The DNA of the CDR3 is TGTGCCAGCAGTTACACCTCGACCCAGTACTTC. This encodes CASSYTSTQYF.

This clonotype showed up many times. This chain links TRBV12-3 or TRBV12-4 with TRBJ2-5; D perhaps matches TRBD1 (5 bases). V lost 6 bases and J 4 bases, leaving 18 bases between the germline ends. The CDR3 spans 15 residues. The CDR3 reads CASSLARRALETQYF. The CDR3 DNA follows: TGTGCCAGCAGCTTGGCCCGCAGGGCCTTAGAGACCCAGTACTTC.

Ten or more counts support this clonotype. CDR3: CASSELGQAAYEQYF. CDR3 bases: TGTGCCAGCAGTGAATTGGGACAGGCAGCCTACGAGCAGTACTTC. The chain has TRBV6-1 and TRBJ2-7; 8 nucleotides align to TRBD1. CDR3 length: 15 residues. V lost 2 bases and J lost 2; bases outside the gene matches: 5. Germline CDR1 is MNHNS and CDR2 is SASEGT.

This clonotype was detected only once. In DNA form, the CDR3 reads TGTGCCAGCAGTGGTTGGACAGGGGTTTCACCCCTCCACTTT. Protein sequence: CASSGWTGVSPLHF. The J gene is TRBJ1-6, the V gene TRBV27; 9 nucleotides align to TRBD1. Germline V lookup: CDR1 MNHEY, CDR2 SMNVEV (reference sequence). Germline trimming cut 5 bases from V and 9 bases from J; bases unmatched to any gene: 5. The CDR3 length is 14 residues.

This clonotype was observed once. The chain links TRBV28 to TRBJ2-7, with D hard to call. The V gene's germline CDR1 is MDHEN and CDR2 SYDVKM. The CDR3 consists of 14 residues. V lost 5 bases, J lost 3 bases, and 14 bases lay in between. Written as DNA, the CDR3 is TGTGCCAGCAGTGAAGTAAGCCAACTCTACGAGCAGTACTTC. This codes for CASSEVSQLYEQYF. Based on the CDR3 plus reference TRBV28 and TRBJ2-7, the full variable domain is DVKVTQSSRYLVKRTGEKVFLECVQDMDHENMFWYRQDPGLGLRLIYFSYDVKMKEKGDIPEGYSVSREKKERFSLILESASTNQTSMYLCASSEVSQLYEQYFGPGTRLTVT.

The V call is TRBV20-1, the J call TRBJ2-7, with D possibly TRBD2 on 5 matching bases. The germline CDR1 and CDR2 sequences are DFQATT and SNEGSKA (reference sequence). The V gene lost 6 bases and the J gene lost 0 bases, with 18 bases spanning the gap. The CDR3 covers 15 residues. This chain's CDR3 is CSAPEGPTDSYEQYF. The CDR3 bases are TGCAGTGCCCCCGAGGGCCCGACTGACTCCTACGAGCAGTACTTC.

This clonotype was found many times. The V call is TRBV6-2 or TRBV6-3, the J call TRBJ2-5; D remains ambiguous. Germline CDR1 and CDR2: MNHEY and SVGEGT. V was shortened by 2 bases and J by 2 bases, with 9 bases between the two germline ends. The CDR3 is 14 amino acids. CDR3 nucleotide sequence: TGTGCCAGCAGTTACCACGAGAGGCAAGAGACCCAGTACTTC. Its translation: CASSYHERQETQYF.

This clonotype was recorded many times. The chain employs TRBV24-1 and TRBJ2-7, with TRBD2 matching over 7 bases. The CDR3 covers 14 residues. Per the germline V gene, CDR1 is KGHDR and CDR2 is SFDVKD. V lost 4 bases to trimming and J lost 4 bases; unmatched junction nucleotides: 6. CDR3 protein: CATSEGGRGYEQYF. The CDR3 DNA sequence: TGTGCCACCAGTGAAGGAGGGAGGGGATACGAGCAGTACTTC.

This chain joins TRBV7-2 and TRBJ2-5, with D possibly matching TRBD2 (5 bases). The CDR3 consists of 13 residues. The germline V gene encodes CDR1 SGHTA and CDR2 FQGNSA. The CDR3 loop is CATAEMYQETQYF. For the CDR3, the DNA is TGTGCTACAGCGGAGATGTACCAAGAGACCCAGTACTTC.

J is TRBJ1-5 and V is TRBV19, with TRBD1 as a possible D gene (5 bases). The CDR3 has 13 residues. Trimming removed 5 bases from V and 9 bases from J, with 14 bases in between. CDR1 LNHDA and CDR2 SQIVND come from the germline V gene (reference sequence). Written as DNA, the CDR3 is TGTGCCAGTAGTTCCTTCTTTGGGACGCCCCAGCATTTT. Residues: CASSSFFGTPQHF.

At least ten counts were recorded for this clonotype. The chain joins TRBV28 to TRBJ2-5; possible D gene TRBD2, 6 bases. The V end lost 6 bases, the J end lost 7 bases, and 15 bases lay between the germline ends. The CDR3 spans 13 residues. The V gene's germline CDR1 is MDHEN and CDR2 SYDVKM. In DNA, the CDR3 is TGTGCCAGCAGCCAGGAGGGGTCAGTGACCCAGTACTTC. It translates to CASSQEGSVTQYF.

This clonotype was seen more than once but under ten times. This rearrangement joins TRBV19 to TRBJ1-1; D ambiguous. The ends were cut back, 3 bases at V and 3 bases at J, with 8 bases in the middle. CDR3 length: 13 amino acids. Germline V CDR1 and CDR2: LNHDA, SQIVND (reference sequence). CDR3 DNA: TGTGCCAGTAGTATCGGTGGAGACACTGAAGCTTTCTTT. Protein sequence: CASSIGGDTEAFF.

J is TRBJ2-7 and V is TRBV28; D not certain. The V end lost 8 bases, the J end lost 1 base, and 12 bases lay between the germline ends. The germline V gene has CDR1 MDHEN and CDR2 SYDVKM. This CDR3 has 13 residues. The CDR3 protein is CASEPVASYEQYF. As DNA, the CDR3 is TGTGCCAGCGAGCCAGTGGCTTCCTACGAGCAGTACTTC.

V gene TRBV28 combines with J gene TRBJ2-2; D gene ambiguous. The V gene lost 7 bases and the J gene lost 0 bases, with 6 bases spanning the gap. Germline values: CDR1 MDHEN, CDR2 SYDVKM. CDR3 length: 13 amino acids. CDR3 nucleotides: TGTGCCAGCATAGCAGCGAACACCGGGGAGCTGTTTTTT. Translating gives CASIAANTGELFF.

This clonotype appeared many times. The chain carries TRBV28 and TRBJ2-7; D uncertain. This CDR3 is 15 amino acids long. Germline CDR1 is MDHEN and CDR2 is SYDVKM. V was pared by 3 bases and J by 1 base, with 13 bases between. CDR3 protein: CASSLFGRMSYEQYF. CDR3 in DNA: TGTGCCAGCAGTTTGTTCGGACGGATGTCCTACGAGCAGTACTTC.

The chain is built from TRBV7-8 and TRBJ2-7, with 9 bases fitting TRBD2. Germline CDR1 SGHVS, CDR2 FQNEAQ. Losses at the gene ends were 5 bases for V and 7 bases for J; bases not matched to a gene: 9. The CDR3 length is 14 residues. The CDR3 region has the DNA TGTGCCAGCAGCCCCTTAGCGGGAGCTGGTGAGCAGTACTTC. Protein product: CASSPLAGAGEQYF. The full variable domain, in which reference TRBV7-8 and TRBJ2-7 provide the parts outside the CDR3, is GAGVSQSPRYKVAKRGQDVALRCDPISGHVSLFWYQQALGQGPEFLTYFQNEAQLDKSGLPSDRFFAERPEGSVSTLKIQRTQQEDSAVYLCASSPLAGAGEQYFGPGTRLTVT.